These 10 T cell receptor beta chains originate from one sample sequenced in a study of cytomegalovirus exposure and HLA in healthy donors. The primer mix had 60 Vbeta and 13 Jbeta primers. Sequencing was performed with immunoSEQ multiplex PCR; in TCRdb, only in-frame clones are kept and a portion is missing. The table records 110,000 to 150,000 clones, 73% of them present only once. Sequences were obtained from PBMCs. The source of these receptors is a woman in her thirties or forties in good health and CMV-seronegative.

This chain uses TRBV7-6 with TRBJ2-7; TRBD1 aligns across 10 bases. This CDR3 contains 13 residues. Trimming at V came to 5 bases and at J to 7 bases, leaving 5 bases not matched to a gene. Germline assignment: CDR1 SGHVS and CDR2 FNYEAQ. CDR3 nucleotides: TGTGCCAGCAGCCCCGGGACAGGGGTTGAGCAGTACGTC. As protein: CASSPGTGVEQYV.

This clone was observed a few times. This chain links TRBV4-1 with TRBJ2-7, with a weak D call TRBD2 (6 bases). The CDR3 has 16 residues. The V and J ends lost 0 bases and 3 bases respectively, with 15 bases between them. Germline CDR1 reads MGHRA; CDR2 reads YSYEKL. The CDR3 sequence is CASSQDDGGLNYEQYF. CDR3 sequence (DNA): TGCGCCAGCAGCCAAGACGACGGGGGTCTAAACTACGAGCAGTACTTC.

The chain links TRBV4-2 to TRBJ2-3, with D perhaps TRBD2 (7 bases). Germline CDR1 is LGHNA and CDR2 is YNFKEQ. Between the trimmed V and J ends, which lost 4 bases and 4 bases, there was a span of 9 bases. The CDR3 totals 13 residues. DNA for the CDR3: TGTGCCAGCAGCCGAGGGGGGGCAGATACGCAGTATTTT. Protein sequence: CASSRGGADTQYF.

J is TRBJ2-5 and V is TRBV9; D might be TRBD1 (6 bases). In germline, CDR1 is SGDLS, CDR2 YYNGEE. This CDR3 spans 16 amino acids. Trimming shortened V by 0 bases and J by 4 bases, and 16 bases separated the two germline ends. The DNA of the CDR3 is TGTGCCAGCAGCGTAGGAGCAGGGGCGAGGTCAGAGACCCAGTACTTC. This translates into CASSVGAGARSETQYF.

CDR3 loop: CASSPYSGQAYEQYV. CDR3 bases: TGTGCCAGCAGCCCTTACTCCGGACAGGCCTACGAGCAGTACGTC. The chain carries TRBV7-8 and TRBJ2-7; 7 nucleotides agree with TRBD1. This CDR3 has 15 residues. Trimming cost V 5 bases and J 2 bases; bases outside gene matches: 9. Germline V CDR1 and CDR2: SGHVS, FQNEAQ.

The CDR3 sequence: CASSHSLGQGLSEPGNTIYF. The CDR3 DNA reads as TGCGCCAGCAGCCATTCTTTGGGACAGGGCCTTTCTGAGCCTGGAAACACCATATATTTT. The V and J genes are TRBV4-1 and TRBJ1-3, with 9 bases that match TRBD1. CDR3 length equals 20 residues. Germline V gene sequence: CDR1 MGHRA, CDR2 YSYEKL. The ends lost 3 bases at V and 2 bases at J; junction bases unmatched: 17.

CDR3 sequence reads: CASSPHYEQYF. CDR3 DNA: TGTGCCAGCAGCCCCCACTACGAGCAGTACTTC. The V gene is TRBV7-2, the J gene TRBJ2-7; D is unclear. CDR1 SGHTA and CDR2 FQGNSA come from the germline V gene. The CDR3 is 11 amino acids. Trimming removed 5 bases at V and 3 bases at J, with 5 bases between.

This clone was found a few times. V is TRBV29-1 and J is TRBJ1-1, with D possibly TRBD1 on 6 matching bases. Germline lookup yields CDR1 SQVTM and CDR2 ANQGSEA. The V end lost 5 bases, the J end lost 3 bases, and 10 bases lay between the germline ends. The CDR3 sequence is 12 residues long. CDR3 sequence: CSVKKGDTEAFF. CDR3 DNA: TGCAGCGTTAAAAAGGGGGACACTGAAGCTTTCTTT.

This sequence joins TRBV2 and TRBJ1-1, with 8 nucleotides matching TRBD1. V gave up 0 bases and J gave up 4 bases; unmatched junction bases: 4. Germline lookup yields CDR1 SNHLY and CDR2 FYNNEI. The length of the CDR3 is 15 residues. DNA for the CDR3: TGTGCCAGCAGTGAAGCGCCAGGGGGCCTCACTGAAGCTTTCTTT. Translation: CASSEAPGGLTEAFF.

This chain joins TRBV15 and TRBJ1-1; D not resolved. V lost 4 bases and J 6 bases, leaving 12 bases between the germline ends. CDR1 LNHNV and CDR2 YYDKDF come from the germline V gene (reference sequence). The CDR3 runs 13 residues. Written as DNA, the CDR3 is TGTGCCACCAGCACGAAATTGGGAGCTGAAGCTTTCTTT. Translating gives CATSTKLGAEAFF.